These 9 T cell receptor beta chains were sequenced from one sample in a study of cytotoxic CD8 clonotypes in ibrutinib-treated CLL (TCRdb year 2021). Reading the label with the study, this specimen's time point is: 12 months on ibrutinib. The library was generated by the immunoSEQ multiplex PCR assay. As stored in TCRdb, this immuneACCESS dataset retains in-frame rearrangements with V and J assigned. A fraction of the clones does not appear; measured against another copy, unresolved V genes explain less than half of the discrepancy, and the remainder lacks a known reason. The sample table holds about 140,000 clones, of which around 93% were seen once. The ten largest account for 11% of the sample. This specimen consisted of PBMCs, obtained after 12 months of ibrutinib treatment. Receptor source: a human donor with chronic lymphocytic leukemia.

This chain uses TRBV10-3 with TRBJ1-2; 9 positions match TRBD1. Germline trimming cut 10 bases from V and 6 bases from J; bases unmatched to any gene: 12. The V gene's germline CDR1 is ENHRY and CDR2 SYGVKD. This CDR3 region has 14 residues. Here the CDR3 DNA reads TGTGCCACATTACAGGGGGCGGTAGATAATGGCTACACCTTC. Protein sequence: CATLQGAVDNGYTF.

This clone appeared a single time. The chain couples TRBV30 to TRBJ2-3; TRBD2 matches 13 bases. Germline CDR1 GTSNPN, CDR2 SVGIG (reference sequence). This CDR3 region has 17 residues. V was pared by 4 bases and J by 6 bases, with 13 bases of the junction left unmatched. The CDR3 bases are TGTGCCTGGACCGTGAGTAGGACTAGCGGGAGTCGGGATACGCAGTATTTT. This gives the protein CAWTVSRTSGSRDTQYF.

The rearrangement joins TRBV9 to TRBJ2-2; D is possibly TRBD2 (6 bases). The CDR3 runs to 16 residues. In germline, CDR1 is SGDLS, CDR2 YYNGEE. Trimming stripped 4 bases from V and 1 base from J, with 14 bases between. The CDR3 sequence: CASSSRVGGNTGELFF. CDR3 DNA: TGTGCCAGCAGCTCCCGAGTGGGAGGGAACACCGGGGAGCTGTTTTTT.

The genes are TRBV11-3 and TRBJ2-3, with TRBD1 matching over 7 bases. The CDR3 loop spans 13 amino acids. With V trimmed by 4 bases and J by 4 bases, 2 bases remained unmatched. From germline, CDR1 is SGHNT and CDR2 YENEEA. The CDR3 spells CASSSGTADTQYF. The DNA for the CDR3 is TGTGCCAGCAGCTCTGGGACAGCAGATACGCAGTATTTT.

The chain joins TRBV18 to TRBJ1-1; D not certain. The CDR3 is made up of 15 amino acids. V was trimmed by 3 bases and J by 2 bases, leaving 13 bases between them. The germline V gene has CDR1 KGHSH and CDR2 LQKENI. The CDR3 loop reads CASSPPSGRNTEAFF. The CDR3 DNA sequence: TGTGCCAGCTCACCCCCCAGCGGCAGAAACACTGAAGCTTTCTTT.

CDR3 bases: TGTGCCAGCATCCTTAGCGGGAGGAGCGATGAGCAGTTCTTC. Translated, it gives CASILSGRSDEQFF. The chain is built from TRBV28 and TRBJ2-1; the match to TRBD2 covers 10 bases. The CDR3 sequence is 14 residues long. The trim removed 7 bases at V and 8 bases at J, leaving 8 bases unmatched. In germline, CDR1 is MDHEN, CDR2 SYDVKM.

The chain combines TRBV28 with TRBJ2-3; maybe TRBD1 (5 bases). This CDR3 is built from 15 residues. The germline V gene has CDR1 MDHEN and CDR2 SYDVKM. Trimming took off 3 bases at V and 6 bases at J, with 16 bases between the two ends. The CDR3 region has the DNA TGTGCCAGCAGTTTTAGTTTCATATCAGGGGATACGCAGTATTTT. It is translated as CASSFSFISGDTQYF.

Only a few counts were recorded for this clone. The chain employs TRBV6-5 and TRBJ1-5, with D possibly TRBD1 on 6 matching bases. The length of the CDR3 is 15 residues. V lost 0 bases and J lost 7, with 13 bases in between. The germline gives CDR1 MNHEY, CDR2 SVGAGI. The CDR3 DNA follows: TGTGCCAGCAGTTACTCGAGCACAGGGCCCCAGCCCCAGCATTTT. Protein product: CASSYSSTGPQPQHF.

The chain is built from TRBV9 and TRBJ2-7, with no clear D. V lost 4 bases, J lost 6 bases, and 20 bases lay in between. The CDR3 is made up of 15 amino acids. Germline CDR1 and CDR2: SGDLS and YYNGEE. The CDR3: CASSPRLNGLAEQYF. Here the CDR3 DNA reads TGTGCCAGCAGCCCCCGACTTAACGGGTTGGCCGAGCAGTACTTC.